The 5 T cell receptor beta chains presented below share a single source sample, sequenced in a study of T-cell memory formation after mild COVID-19. TCRdb reprocessed the 5' RACE reads with MiXCR, giving one entry per CDR3 protein. Of roughly 300,000 distinct CDR3 sequences listed, roughly an eighth were seen once; the top ten hold about a fifth. Sequenced sample: PBMCs or a T cell subset sorted from them (not recorded which). Every receptor here comes from a man between 18 and 35 years old who had mild COVID-19 (a few samples of this study predate the infection). Cell type and time point are not known.

This rearrangement joins TRBV15 to TRBJ2-5; D is possibly TRBD1 (5 bases). V was pared by 9 bases and J by 5 bases, with 16 bases between. Germline lookup yields CDR1 LNHNV and CDR2 YYDKDF (reference sequence). The CDR3 length is 13 residues. CDR3 in amino acids: CATQWGSTETQYF. CDR3 nucleotide sequence: TGTGCCACTCAGTGGGGCTCTACGGAGACCCAGTACTTC.

This clonotype came up many times. This rearrangement joins TRBV12-3 or TRBV12-4 to TRBJ2-2, with D unclear. V lost 0 bases and J lost 1, with 6 bases in between. The CDR3 covers 15 residues. In nucleotides, the CDR3 is TGTGCCAGCAGTTTAGCTGCTAGGAACACCGGGGAGCTGTTTTTT. Protein sequence: CASSLAARNTGELFF.

The gene calls are TRBV15 and TRBJ2-2; D call uncertain. The CDR3 spans 12 residues. Germline values: CDR1 LNHNV, CDR2 YYDKDF (reference sequence). The V and J ends lost 5 bases and 6 bases respectively, with 7 bases between them. CDR3 nucleotide sequence: TGTGCCACCAGCTTCTGGGCCGGGGAGCTGTTTTTT. Translation: CATSFWAGELFF. Based on the CDR3 plus reference TRBV15 and TRBJ2-2, the full variable domain is DAMVIQNPRYQVTQFGKPVTLSCSQTLNHNVMYWYQQKSSQAPKLLFHYYDKDFNNEADTPDNFQSRRPNTSFCFLDIRSPGLGDTAMYLCATSFWAGELFFGEGSRLTVL.

The chain has TRBV28 and TRBJ2-1; 7 bases are shared with TRBD2. V was clipped by 5 bases and J by 7 bases; unmatched bases: 11. This CDR3 has 15 amino acids. Germline V gene data show CDR1 as MDHEN and CDR2 as SYDVKM. CDR3 sequence reads: CASSPASQGGNEQFF. The CDR3 nucleotides read TGTGCCAGCAGTCCCGCGTCGCAGGGAGGGAATGAGCAGTTCTTC.

This clonotype has just a few counts. The chain combines TRBV12-3 or TRBV12-4 with TRBJ2-7; D might be TRBD1 (6 bases). Trimming stripped 3 bases from V and 6 bases from J, with 9 bases between. The CDR3 is made up of 12 amino acids. The CDR3 nucleotides are TGTGCCAGCAGTTTCGACAGGCGCGAGCAGTACGTC. Encoded protein: CASSFDRREQYV.